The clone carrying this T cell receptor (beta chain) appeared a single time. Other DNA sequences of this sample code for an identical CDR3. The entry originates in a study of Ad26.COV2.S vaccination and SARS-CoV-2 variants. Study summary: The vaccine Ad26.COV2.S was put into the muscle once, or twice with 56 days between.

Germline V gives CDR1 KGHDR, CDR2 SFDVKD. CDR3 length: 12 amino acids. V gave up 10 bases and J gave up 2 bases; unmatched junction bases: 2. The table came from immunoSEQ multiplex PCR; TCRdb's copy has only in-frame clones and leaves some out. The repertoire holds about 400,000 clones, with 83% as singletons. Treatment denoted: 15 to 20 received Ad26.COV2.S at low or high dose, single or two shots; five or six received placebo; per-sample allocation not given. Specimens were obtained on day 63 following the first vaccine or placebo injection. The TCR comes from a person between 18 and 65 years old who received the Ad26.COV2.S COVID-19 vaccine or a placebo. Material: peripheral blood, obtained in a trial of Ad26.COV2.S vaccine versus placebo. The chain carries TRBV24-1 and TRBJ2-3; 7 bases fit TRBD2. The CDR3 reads CATSGFTDTQYF. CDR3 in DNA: TGTGCCACTAGCGGGTTCACAGATACGCAGTATTTT.